These 32 T cell receptor beta chains originate from one sample sequenced in a study of T cells in localized non-small cell lung cancer. Assay used: immunoSEQ multiplex PCR; TCRdb lists only in-frame clones, some missing. Of some 80,000 clones in the sample, about 83% were seen once. The sequenced sample was peripheral blood, obtained before any cancer treatment. The receptors derive from a man between 40 and 69 years old with stage I lung adenocarcinoma.

The chain combines TRBV6-5 with TRBJ1-1; the D gene is possibly TRBD1 (5 bases). The germline V gene has CDR1 MNHEY and CDR2 SVGAGI. This CDR3 has 15 amino acids. With 5 bases removed from V and 7 bases from J, the gap between germline ends came to 20 bases. CDR3 loop: CASSPRSWGRIEAFF. The CDR3 bases are TGTGCCAGCAGTCCTCGATCCTGGGGACGGATTGAAGCTTTCTTT.

This chain uses TRBV5-1 with TRBJ1-4, with no clear D. V lost 5 bases and J 8 bases, leaving 13 bases between the germline ends. There are 13 residues in the CDR3. Germline V CDR1 and CDR2: SGHRS, YFSETQ. The CDR3 nucleotides are TGCGCCAGCAGGATGGCAGAGAACGAAAAACTGTTTTTT. Protein product: CASRMAENEKLFF. The full variable domain, rest sourced from reference TRBV5-1 and TRBJ1-4, is KAGVTQTPRYLIKTRGQQVTLSCSPISGHRSVSWYQQTPGQGLQFLFEYFSETQRNKGNFPGRFSGRQFSNSRSEMNVSTLELGDSALYLCASRMAENEKLFFGSGTQLSVL.

This clone was picked up one time. This rearrangement joins TRBV28 to TRBJ1-2; D call uncertain. CDR1 and CDR2 (germline): MDHEN, SYDVKM. The CDR3 has 13 residues. V dropped 1 base and J dropped 0 bases, with 3 bases sitting between them. CDR3 sequence (DNA): TGTGCCAGCAGTTTATATCCTAACTATGGCTACACCTTC. It specifies CASSLYPNYGYTF.

A single count supports this clone. This chain links TRBV28 with TRBJ1-1, with D possibly TRBD1 on 5 matching bases. Trimming shortened V by 5 bases and J by 1 base, and 11 bases separated the two germline ends. CDR3 size: 14 residues. CDR1 and CDR2 from the germline V gene are MDHEN and SYDVKM. The chain's CDR3 is CASSKGRKNTEAFF. As DNA, the CDR3 is TGTGCCAGCAGTAAGGGACGTAAGAACACTGAAGCTTTCTTT.

The chain is built from TRBV7-9 and TRBJ1-6; D gene unclear. The CDR3 covers 13 residues. V was clipped by 5 bases and J by 7 bases, with 9 bases between them. The V gene's germline CDR1 is SEHNR and CDR2 FQNEAQ (reference sequence). The chain's CDR3 is CASSPTENSPLHF. The CDR3 DNA reads as TGTGCCAGCAGCCCAACGGAGAATTCACCCCTCCACTTT.

This chain joins TRBV7-8 and TRBJ2-7, with D perhaps TRBD1 (6 bases). CDR3 size: 15 residues. V gave up 0 bases and J gave up 7 bases, with 16 bases separating them. The germline gives CDR1 SGHVS, CDR2 FQNEAQ. CDR3 sequence: CASSLAQGIGLEQYF. The CDR3 DNA sequence: TGTGCCAGCAGCTTAGCACAGGGAATCGGTTTGGAGCAGTACTTC.

This chain uses TRBV6-4 with TRBJ1-2, with TRBD1 matching 10 bases. Germline loops: CDR1 MRHNA, CDR2 SNTAGT. The CDR3 consists of 14 residues. With 6 bases clipped from V and 5 bases from J, the junction kept 6 bases outside the gene matches. The CDR3: CASRPGQGIYGYTF. CDR3 in DNA: TGTGCCAGCAGACCGGGACAGGGGATTTATGGCTACACCTTC.

The CDR3 region has the DNA TGTGCCAGCAGCCAAGACGTACAGGGAACGCTTAACTATGGCTACACCTTC. Protein product: CASSQDVQGTLNYGYTF. The rearrangement joins TRBV14 to TRBJ1-2; tentative D call: TRBD1 (6 bases). Trimming stripped 0 bases from V and 1 base from J, with 15 bases between. The V gene's germline CDR1 is SGHDN and CDR2 FVKESK. The CDR3 is 17 residues long.

This chain uses TRBV14 with TRBJ2-3, with TRBD2 matching over 7 bases. V gave up 2 bases and J gave up 3 bases; unmatched junction bases: 5. CDR3 length equals 15 residues. The germline V gene encodes CDR1 SGHDN and CDR2 FVKESK. CDR3 sequence (DNA): TGTGCCAGCAGCCAACCCGGGGAGGGAACAGATACGCAGTATTTT. Its protein product is CASSQPGEGTDTQYF.

The genes are TRBV29-1 and TRBJ1-5, with D unclear. The germline V gene has CDR1 SQVTM and CDR2 ANQGSEA. With 5 bases removed from V and 0 bases from J, the gap between germline ends came to 8 bases. CDR3 length equals 13 residues. The CDR3, as DNA: TGCAGCGTTAGGCAGAATAGCAATCAGCCCCAGCATTTT. It is translated as CSVRQNSNQPQHF.

V usage is TRBV6-1 and J usage is TRBJ2-6, with 10 bases matching TRBD2. The length of the CDR3 is 15 residues. Germline trimming cut 6 bases from V and 2 bases from J; bases unmatched to any gene: 1. CDR1 is MNHNS, CDR2 SASEGT, per germline. The CDR3, as DNA: TGTGCCAGCAGCGGGACTAGCGCTGGGGCCAACGTCCTGACTTTC. Its translation: CASSGTSAGANVLTF.

The rearrangement joins TRBV28 to TRBJ2-2; D is uncertain. Germline V gene sequence: CDR1 MDHEN, CDR2 SYDVKM. This CDR3 is built from 14 residues. Trimming shortened V by 3 bases and J by 5 bases, and 10 bases separated the two germline ends. CDR3 sequence: CASSFDTTTGELFF. The CDR3 DNA is TGTGCCAGCAGTTTTGACACAACTACCGGGGAGCTGTTTTTT.

This chain links TRBV30 with TRBJ1-5; D perhaps matches TRBD1 (5 bases). The germline V and J ends were trimmed by 3 bases and 1 base, with 13 bases remaining between them. CDR1 is GTSNPN and CDR2 is SVGIG in the germline V gene (reference sequence). This CDR3 is built from 15 residues. CDR3 in amino acids: CAWSRGSLSNQPQHF. CDR3 nucleotide sequence: TGTGCCTGGAGCCGGGGGTCTTTAAGCAATCAGCCCCAGCATTTT. Full variable domain (rest looked up from reference TRBV30 and TRBJ1-5): SQTIHQWPATLVQPVGSPLSLECTVEGTSNPNLYWYRQAAGRGLQLLFYSVGIGQISSEVPQNLSASRPQDRQFILSSKKLLLSDSGFYLCAWSRGSLSNQPQHFGDGTRLSIL.

The sample holds one count of this clone. This chain joins TRBV7-9 and TRBJ1-2; no reliable D call. The CDR3 is made up of 12 amino acids. Trimming took off 5 bases at V and 5 bases at J, with 9 bases between the two ends. Germline V gives CDR1 SEHNR, CDR2 FQNEAQ (reference sequence). The DNA for the CDR3 is TGTGCCAGCAGCCCGATGCAGTATGGCTACACCTTC. This translates into CASSPMQYGYTF.

The rearrangement uses TRBV2 and TRBJ1-1; D not resolved. V lost 4 bases and J 1 base, leaving 4 bases between the germline ends. Germline values: CDR1 SNHLY, CDR2 FYNNEI. This CDR3 is 12 amino acids long. The CDR3 nucleotides are TGTGCCAGCAGTGGACAGAACACTGAAGCTTTCTTT. Translating it yields CASSGQNTEAFF.

This chain links TRBV5-4 with TRBJ2-7, with 10 positions matching TRBD2. Germline assignment: CDR1 SGHNT and CDR2 YYREEE (reference sequence). This CDR3 spans 16 amino acids. Trimming took 0 bases from V and 5 from J; bases not matched to a gene: 8. Written as DNA, the CDR3 is TGTGCCAGCAGCTTGGGCGGTAGCGGGGGGTTAGACGAGCAGTACTTC. The encoded protein is CASSLGGSGGLDEQYF. Filled out from reference TRBV5-4 and TRBJ2-7, the complete variable domain reads ETGVTQSPTHLIKTRGQQVTLRCSSQSGHNTVSWYQQALGQGPQFIFQYYREEENGRGNFPPRFSGLQFPNYSSELNVNALELDDSALYLCASSLGGSGGLDEQYFGPGTRLTVT.

This clone was observed a few times. The V and J genes are TRBV12-5 and TRBJ2-3; the D gene is possibly TRBD2 (6 bases). This CDR3 contains 17 residues. The V end was cut by 4 bases, the J end by 2 bases, with 19 bases between. The germline CDR1 and CDR2 sequences are LGHNT and FRNRAP. The CDR3 loop is CASGSGELAVTTDTQYF. The CDR3 nucleotides are TGTGCTAGTGGTTCTGGGGAATTAGCGGTAACCACAGATACGCAGTATTTT.

This rearrangement joins TRBV28 to TRBJ2-7, with D perhaps given as TRBD1 or TRBD2 (5 bases each). Trimming left V 6 bases short and J 4 bases short, with 19 bases between. CDR1 is MDHEN and CDR2 is SYDVKM in the germline V gene. This CDR3 spans 15 amino acids. The CDR3 is CASRRRTRGPYEQYF. In DNA form, the CDR3 reads TGTGCCAGCAGACGAAGGACGAGGGGCCCTTACGAGCAGTACTTC.

This chain joins TRBV11-3 and TRBJ1-5, with D perhaps TRBD1 (6 bases). V dropped 5 bases and J dropped 0 bases, with 14 bases sitting between them. CDR1 SGHNT and CDR2 YENEEA come from the germline V gene. The CDR3 totals 16 residues. CDR3 sequence: CASSGGRGNSNQPQHF. In DNA form, the CDR3 reads TGTGCCAGCAGCGGCGGCAGGGGAAATAGCAATCAGCCCCAGCATTTT.

This clone was observed once. The rearrangement uses TRBV7-9 and TRBJ2-7; 10 bases fit TRBD2. CDR1 and CDR2 (germline): SEHNR, FQNEAQ (reference sequence). V was pared by 5 bases and J by 5 bases, with 9 bases of the junction left unmatched. This CDR3 contains 15 residues. The CDR3 DNA sequence: TGTGCCAGCAGCCCGTCAGCGGGAGGGTACGACGAGCAGTACTTC. This encodes CASSPSAGGYDEQYF.

This clone was detected only once. The CDR3 protein is CASSIAQTVYEQYF. CDR3 nucleotide sequence: TGTGCCAGTAGTATCGCACAGACAGTATACGAGCAGTACTTC. The chain has TRBV19 and TRBJ2-7; a weak D match, TRBD1 (5 bases). This CDR3 spans 14 amino acids. V was pared by 3 bases and J by 4 bases, with 13 bases between. Germline V CDR1 and CDR2: LNHDA, SQIVND (reference sequence).

The V gene is TRBV7-2, the J gene TRBJ1-2; TRBD1 aligns across 11 bases. V was pared by 5 bases and J by 4 bases, with 6 bases of the junction left unmatched. Germline V gives CDR1 SGHTA, CDR2 FQGNSA. The CDR3 runs to 15 residues. The CDR3 is CASSPDRGPSYGYTF. The CDR3 coding sequence is TGTGCCAGCAGCCCGGACAGGGGGCCCAGCTATGGCTACACCTTC.

The chain recombines TRBV18 with TRBJ1-2, with 7 bases fitting TRBD1. The germline V gene encodes CDR1 KGHSH and CDR2 LQKENI. V was clipped by 3 bases and J by 3 bases; unmatched bases: 1. The CDR3 is 13 residues long. In DNA form, the CDR3 reads TGTGCCAGCTCACCCGACAGGGACTATGGCTACACCTTC. Protein sequence: CASSPDRDYGYTF.

The chain recombines TRBV6-4 with TRBJ1-6, with TRBD1 as a possible D gene (5 bases). This CDR3 is built from 20 residues. From germline, CDR1 is MRHNA and CDR2 SNTAGT. Trimming stripped 0 bases from V and 0 bases from J, with 18 bases between. CDR3 bases: TGTGCCAGCAGTGACTCTAAGGGGATTGTGATGAGCTCCTATAATTCACCCCTCCACTTT. This translates into CASSDSKGIVMSSYNSPLHF.

The chain links TRBV7-3 to TRBJ1-1; D ambiguous. V was cut by 3 bases and J by 0 bases, with 5 bases left in between. The CDR3 is made up of 13 amino acids. CDR1 and CDR2 (germline): SGHTA, FQGTGA. The CDR3, as DNA: TGTGCCAGCAGCTTTGCAGTGAACACTGAAGCTTTCTTT. Translation gives CASSFAVNTEAFF.

The genes are TRBV2 and TRBJ1-2, with D maybe TRBD1 (6 bases). The CDR3 is 14 amino acids. V shed 8 bases and J shed 3 bases, with 16 bases lying between them. CDR1 and CDR2 (germline): SNHLY, FYNNEI. The chain's CDR3 is CASSLRGVDYGYTF. CDR3 nucleotides: TGTGCCAGCTCACTTAGGGGGGTGGACTATGGCTACACCTTC.

This rearrangement joins TRBV7-3 to TRBJ2-2, with D possibly TRBD2 on 6 matching bases. Germline-derived CDR1 and CDR2 are SGHTA and FQGTGA. Trimming left V 2 bases short and J 4 bases short, with 8 bases between. The CDR3 spans 14 residues. DNA for the CDR3: TGTGCCAGCAGCTTACAGGGACTCACCGGGGAGCTGTTTTTT. Residues: CASSLQGLTGELFF.

The gene calls are TRBV28 and TRBJ2-6; 8 bases align to TRBD1. Trimming took 2 bases from V and 0 from J; bases not matched to a gene: 6. Germline CDR1 is MDHEN and CDR2 is SYDVKM. The CDR3 has 18 residues. The CDR3 loop is CASSLIGTGLSGANVLTF. The CDR3, as DNA: TGTGCCAGCAGTTTAATCGGGACAGGCCTCTCTGGGGCCAACGTCCTGACTTTC.

In regard to this clone: Relative to the germline gene, one junction end is altered; a read error may explain this. The CDR3 region has the DNA TGTGCCAGCAGTGAATTTCGGGGGGCTAACGAAAAACTGTTTTTT. Translating gives CASSEFRGANEKLFF. The chain employs TRBV6-1 and TRBJ1-4; a weak D match, TRBD1 (6 bases). This CDR3 has 15 residues. Germline CDR1 reads MNHNS; CDR2 reads SASEGT.

The rearrangement joins TRBV5-8 to TRBJ2-1; TRBD1 aligns across 8 bases. Germline V gene data show CDR1 as SGHTS and CDR2 as YDEGEE. The CDR3 has 16 residues. V lost 6 bases to trimming and J lost 0 bases; unmatched junction nucleotides: 8. CDR3 protein: CASIQGQVSSYNEQFF. The CDR3, as DNA: TGTGCCAGCATACAGGGACAGGTCAGCTCCTACAATGAGCAGTTCTTC.

This sequence joins TRBV7-6 and TRBJ1-1; TRBD1 agrees at 10 bases. The CDR3 is 15 residues long. The germline gives CDR1 SGHVS, CDR2 FNYEAQ. Trimming cost V 5 bases and J 8 bases; bases outside gene matches: 11. CDR3 bases: TGTGCCAGCAGCCCTCTGGGACAGGGGTTGTGGGAAGCTTTCTTT. Amino acid sequence: CASSPLGQGLWEAFF. Variable domain in full (rest from reference TRBV7-6 and TRBJ1-1): GAGVSQSPRYKVTKRGQDVALRCDPISGHVSLYWYRQALGQGPEFLTYFNYEAQQDKSGLPNDRFSAERPEGSISTLTIQRTEQRDSAMYRCASSPLGQGLWEAFFGQGTRLTVV.

V is TRBV2 and J is TRBJ2-7; 8 nucleotides match TRBD1. With V trimmed by 5 bases and J by 3 bases, 3 bases remained unmatched. Germline loops: CDR1 SNHLY, CDR2 FYNNEI. This CDR3 has 13 amino acids. The CDR3 spells CASSPGQDYEQYF. The CDR3 bases are TGTGCCAGCAGTCCGGGACAGGACTACGAGCAGTACTTC.